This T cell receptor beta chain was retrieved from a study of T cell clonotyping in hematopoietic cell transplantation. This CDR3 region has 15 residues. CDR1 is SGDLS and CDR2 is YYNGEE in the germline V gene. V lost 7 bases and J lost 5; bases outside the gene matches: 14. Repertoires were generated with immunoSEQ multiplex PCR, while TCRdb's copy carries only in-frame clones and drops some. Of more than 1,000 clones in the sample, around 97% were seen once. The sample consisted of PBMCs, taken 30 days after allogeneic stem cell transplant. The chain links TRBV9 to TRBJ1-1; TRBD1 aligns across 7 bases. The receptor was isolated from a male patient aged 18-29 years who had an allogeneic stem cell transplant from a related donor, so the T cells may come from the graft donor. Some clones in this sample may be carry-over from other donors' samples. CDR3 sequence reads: CASHPAGGLGTEAFF. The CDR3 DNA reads TGTGCCAGCCACCCCGCAGGGGGGCTAGGGACTGAAGCTTTCTTT.